The following is a TCR beta chain sequence with its context. What it binds is not known. This CDR3 contains 15 residues. The trim removed 1 base at V and 4 bases at J, leaving 6 bases unmatched. The germline V gene encodes CDR1 MGHRA and CDR2 YSYEKL. This specimen belongs to a study of shared clonotypes between healthy human individuals. Findings and limits, study-wide: Clonotype sharing across a few donors was observed for 4% to 6.5% of naive CD4 clonotypes. Naive subsets generally had larger estimated richness than memory subsets.

Positive CCR7 selection of CD45RO-negative cells yielded the naive CD8 cells, and terminally differentiated effector memory CD45RA+ cells were excluded. Each subset's genomic DNA was split evenly across several immunoSEQ plates. Original handling: ImmunoSEQ output lacked quality scores and full-length reads, limiting matched filtering. Produced via immunoSEQ multiplex PCR; TCRdb's table is partial and in-frame only. That table furnishes V, J and clone size, whereas the DNA furnished D and trimming. The table shows more than 600,000 clones, with 90% to 95% occurring only once. The chain combines TRBV4-1 with TRBJ2-7, with 8 bases aligning to TRBD2. The sequence was collected from a man aged 25 to 45 in good health. Sequencing was done on a sample of naive CD8+ T cells sorted from blood. The CDR3 DNA reads as TGCGCCAGCAGCCAAGGTATGGCGGGAGGTTACGAGCAGTACTTC. It translates to CASSQGMAGGYEQYF.